This passage covers 27 T cell receptor beta chains from one sample sequenced in a study of tissue T cells after allogeneic stem cell transplantation. Some clones are missing from TCRdb's copy, which holds only in-frame ones; the method was immunoSEQ multiplex PCR. The sample has 26,000 or so clones, about 89% seen once. Here the sequenced sample was blood, taken before transplantation. The receptors were gathered from a male donor aged 60 or over who later had graft-versus-host disease after an allogeneic stem cell transplant.

The chain employs TRBV11-2 and TRBJ2-4, with 7 nucleotides matching TRBD2. Per germline, CDR1 SGHAT and CDR2 FQNNGV. This CDR3 region has 18 residues. V gave up 5 bases and J gave up 6 bases; unmatched junction bases: 19. The CDR3 DNA follows: TGTGCCAGCAGCCACCTCCCGGGACGTAAAGGACTAGGAAACATTCAGTACTTC. Its protein product is CASSHLPGRKGLGNIQYF.

The rearrangement joins TRBV4-2 to TRBJ1-2, with unresolved D. V was pared by 1 base and J by 8 bases, with 14 bases between. In germline, CDR1 is LGHNA, CDR2 YNFKEQ. The CDR3 runs to 14 residues. CDR3 amino acids: CASSQGGTKEGYTF. In DNA form, the CDR3 reads TGTGCCAGCAGCCAAGGGGGAACCAAGGAGGGCTACACCTTC.

The count of this clone is one. The chain couples TRBV7-6 to TRBJ2-5; 8 positions agree with TRBD2. Germline V lookup: CDR1 SGHVS, CDR2 FNYEAQ. V lost 1 base and J lost 2; bases outside the gene matches: 6. This CDR3 is 16 amino acids long. CDR3 in amino acids: CASSLVGLDFQETQYF. The CDR3 nucleotides read TGTGCCAGCAGCTTAGTGGGACTAGACTTTCAAGAGACCCAGTACTTC.

J is TRBJ2-2 and V is TRBV9; D perhaps matches TRBD2 (5 bases). The germline gives CDR1 SGDLS, CDR2 YYNGEE. The CDR3 covers 16 residues. V gave up 1 base and J gave up 0 bases, with 10 bases separating them. CDR3 region: CASSVKPAANTGELFF. The CDR3 DNA sequence: TGTGCCAGCAGCGTAAAGCCAGCGGCGAACACCGGGGAGCTGTTTTTT.

This chain uses TRBV7-9 with TRBJ1-4, with D maybe TRBD1 (6 bases). This CDR3 spans 13 amino acids. Trimming pared 5 bases from V and 8 bases from J, leaving 12 bases between. Germline lookup yields CDR1 SEHNR and CDR2 FQNEAQ (reference sequence). CDR3 sequence reads: CASSTRGNEKLFF. DNA of the CDR3: TGTGCCAGCAGCACCAGGGGTAACGAAAAACTGTTTTTT.

This clone was recorded only once. This chain uses TRBV7-2 with TRBJ2-1, with 9 bases fitting TRBD1. The V gene's germline CDR1 is SGHTA and CDR2 FQGNSA. This CDR3 is 16 amino acids long. V lost 5 bases to trimming and J lost 2 bases; unmatched junction nucleotides: 7. CDR3 sequence: CASSPRRTGAYNEQFF. The DNA for the CDR3 is TGTGCCAGCAGCCCCCGACGGACAGGGGCCTACAATGAGCAGTTCTTC.

The chain combines TRBV3-1 (or the pseudogene TRBV3-2) with TRBJ2-4, with 13 bases fitting TRBD2. The CDR3 length is 18 residues. V lost 5 bases to trimming and J lost 2 bases; unmatched junction nucleotides: 9. Germline V gene data show CDR1 as LGHDT and CDR2 as YNNKEL (reference sequence). The CDR3 sequence: CASSYHGGLAGTKNIQYF. In DNA, the CDR3 is TGTGCCAGCAGCTACCATGGGGGACTAGCGGGAACCAAAAACATTCAGTACTTC.

The gene calls are TRBV5-1 and TRBJ2-7, with 7 bases matching TRBD1. V was clipped by 4 bases and J by 5 bases; unmatched bases: 6. The CDR3 length is 13 residues. Germline assignment: CDR1 SGHRS and CDR2 YFSETQ. The CDR3 here is CASSGRQGNEQYF. In DNA form, the CDR3 reads TGCGCCAGCAGCGGAAGACAGGGCAACGAGCAGTACTTC.

The chain has TRBV15 and TRBJ1-5; weak D call: TRBD1 (6 bases). V was cut by 11 bases and J by 3 bases, with 14 bases left in between. The germline CDR1 and CDR2 sequences are LNHNV and YYDKDF (reference sequence). The CDR3 contains 13 residues. The CDR3 DNA reads as TGTGCCTCAAGGGGGGGATACAATCAGCCCCAGCATTTT. It specifies CASRGGYNQPQHF. The variable domain in full, with the rest retrieved from reference TRBV15 and TRBJ1-5, is DAMVIQNPRYQVTQFGKPVTLSCSQTLNHNVMYWYQQKSSQAPKLLFHYYDKDFNNEADTPDNFQSRRPNTSFCFLDIRSPGLGDTAMYLCASRGGYNQPQHFGDGTRLSIL.

Worth noting for this clone: One end of the junction varies from germline; a read error may be responsible. CDR3 DNA sequence: TGTGCCAGCAGTTACGCGGGGCCTTTT. Amino acids: CASSYAGPF. The genes are TRBV9 and TRBJ1-1; the D gene is possibly TRBD1 (5 bases). Germline V gene sequence: CDR1 SGDLS, CDR2 YYNGEE. The CDR3 totals 9 residues.

The chain employs TRBV5-1 and TRBJ1-6; no clear D. The germline V gene encodes CDR1 SGHRS and CDR2 YFSETQ. V was pared by 4 bases and J by 8 bases, with 10 bases between. There are 13 residues in the CDR3. The CDR3 loop is CASSELNDSPLHF. CDR3 in DNA: TGCGCCAGCAGCGAGTTAAACGATTCACCCCTCCACTTT.

This chain joins TRBV6-5 and TRBJ1-4; possible D gene TRBD1, 5 bases. Trimming stripped 0 bases from V and 6 bases from J, with 11 bases between. There are 15 residues in the CDR3. Germline V gene data show CDR1 as MNHEY and CDR2 as SVGAGI. CDR3 bases: TGTGCCAGCAGTTACTCGCTCGACAGTTATGAAAAACTGTTTTTT. The encoded protein is CASSYSLDSYEKLFF.

The V and J genes are TRBV6-5 and TRBJ1-6; 9 positions agree with TRBD1. Trimming removed 5 bases from V and 7 bases from J; junction bases left unmatched: 6. Germline V lookup: CDR1 MNHEY, CDR2 SVGAGI. The CDR3 has 15 residues. CDR3 sequence (DNA): TGTGCCAGCAGTCGTTGGACAGGGGAGAATTCACCCCTCCACTTT. Its translation is CASSRWTGENSPLHF.

The rearrangement links TRBV9 to TRBJ2-3, with 9 bases fitting TRBD2. Germline CDR1 reads SGDLS; CDR2 reads YYNGEE. J gave up 2 bases and V 4 bases, and 8 bases lay outside the gene matches. CDR3 length equals 16 residues. The CDR3 is CASSSRLADITDTQYF. The CDR3, as DNA: TGTGCCAGCAGCTCACGACTAGCGGATATCACAGATACGCAGTATTTT.

The genes are TRBV6-5 and TRBJ1-1; 7 bases map to TRBD1. This CDR3 has 14 amino acids. The germline V gene has CDR1 MNHEY and CDR2 SVGAGI. V shed 5 bases, J shed 3 bases, and the junction held 6 bases outside the gene matches. CDR3 sequence reads: CASSKTGDDTEAFF. CDR3 sequence (DNA): TGTGCCAGCAGTAAAACAGGGGACGACACTGAAGCTTTCTTT.

This sequence joins TRBV20-1 and TRBJ2-3; 8 bases match TRBD1. V was clipped by 3 bases and J by 2 bases; unmatched bases: 16. Germline V gives CDR1 DFQATT, CDR2 SNEGSKA (reference sequence). The CDR3 is made up of 18 amino acids. The CDR3 DNA reads as TGCAGTGCTAGTAGGGACAGGCCGTACCTCGATTCCACAGATACGCAGTATTTT. It codes for CSASRDRPYLDSTDTQYF.

V usage is TRBV6-5 and J usage is TRBJ2-7; the D is unclear. This CDR3 is 12 amino acids long. In germline, CDR1 is MNHEY, CDR2 SVGAGI. With 8 bases removed from V and 9 bases from J, the gap between germline ends came to 17 bases. CDR3 loop: CASAHRSEVQYF. CDR3 nucleotide sequence: TGTGCCAGCGCCCATCGAAGCGAGGTGCAGTACTTC.

The chain recombines TRBV11-2 with TRBJ2-3, with no clear D. This CDR3 spans 14 amino acids. Trimming removed 3 bases from V and 2 bases from J, with 9 bases in between. Germline lookup yields CDR1 SGHAT and CDR2 FQNNGV. CDR3 sequence: CASSFSAATDTQYF. CDR3 nucleotides: TGTGCCAGCAGCTTCTCAGCAGCCACAGATACGCAGTATTTT.

Here the CDR3 reads CASSLALSGGLQYQPQHF. The CDR3 DNA reads as TGTGCCAGCAGCTTAGCGCTGTCCGGGGGGCTGCAATATCAGCCCCAGCATTTT. This rearrangement joins TRBV7-8 to TRBJ1-5; a possible D gene is TRBD1 (6 bases). Germline V gives CDR1 SGHVS, CDR2 FQNEAQ. V gave up 0 bases and J gave up 5 bases, with 20 bases separating them. The CDR3 is 18 amino acids.

V usage is TRBV19 and J usage is TRBJ2-2; D unresolved. Deletions cut 3 bases from V and 6 bases from J, with 11 bases between. The CDR3 sequence is 14 residues long. CDR1 LNHDA and CDR2 SQIVND come from the germline V gene (reference sequence). In nucleotides, the CDR3 is TGTGCCAGTAGTATTCCCCCTCGCGCCGGGGAGCTGTTTTTT. Translation gives CASSIPPRAGELFF.

V and J are TRBV7-9 and TRBJ1-2, with a possible D match to TRBD1 (5 bases). The CDR3 contains 14 residues. Germline V CDR1 and CDR2: SEHNR, FQNEAQ (reference sequence). The ends were cut back, 5 bases at V and 4 bases at J, with 14 bases in the middle. The DNA for the CDR3 is TGTGCCAGCAGCCCTCCCGGGGGTAGCTATGGCTACACCTTC. Its protein product is CASSPPGGSYGYTF.

The V gene is TRBV20-1, the J gene TRBJ2-5; TRBD2 is a possible D gene (6 bases). Trimming took off 3 bases at V and 4 bases at J, with 18 bases between the two ends. CDR1 and CDR2 from the germline V gene are DFQATT and SNEGSKA (reference sequence). The CDR3 is 15 residues long. The CDR3 spells CSASDERARRETQYF. The CDR3 DNA is TGCAGTGCTAGTGATGAGCGGGCCCGGAGAGAGACCCAGTACTTC.

The chain combines TRBV7-6 with TRBJ2-7, with 9 bases fitting TRBD2. After removal of 5 bases from V and 4 bases from J, the junction contained 9 bases not matched to a gene. The CDR3 consists of 15 residues. CDR1 is SGHVS and CDR2 is FNYEAQ in the germline V gene. The DNA for the CDR3 is TGTGCCAGCAGCCCCTCGGGTAGCGGGGGATACGAGCAGTACTTC. It yields the protein CASSPSGSGGYEQYF.

This rearrangement joins TRBV6-1 to TRBJ2-3, with a tentative D call TRBD2 (5 bases). CDR3 length: 14 amino acids. Germline lookup yields CDR1 MNHNS and CDR2 SASEGT. Trimming pared 0 bases from V and 4 bases from J, leaving 8 bases between. The CDR3 loop is CASSEALVADTQYF. CDR3 coding DNA: TGTGCCAGCAGTGAAGCACTAGTGGCAGATACGCAGTATTTT.

This sequence joins TRBV4-3 and TRBJ2-7; no firm D call. CDR1 and CDR2 (germline): LGHNA, YSLEER. This CDR3 spans 13 amino acids. V was shortened by 3 bases and J by 3 bases, with 9 bases between the two germline ends. The CDR3 spells CASSHAPNYEQYF. In DNA, the CDR3 is TGCGCCAGCAGCCATGCTCCTAACTACGAGCAGTACTTC.

This chain links TRBV5-1 with TRBJ1-1, with D unclear. V gave up 0 bases and J gave up 11 bases, with 20 bases separating them. The CDR3 length is 15 residues. Germline assignment: CDR1 SGHRS and CDR2 YFSETQ. This CDR3 reads CASSLDGFQAMGAFF. CDR3 nucleotides: TGCGCCAGCAGCTTGGATGGTTTCCAGGCCATGGGGGCTTTCTTT.

The chain has TRBV2 and TRBJ1-1; D uncertain. The CDR3 loop spans 13 amino acids. V was clipped by 8 bases and J by 5 bases, with 15 bases between them. Germline assignment: CDR1 SNHLY and CDR2 FYNNEI. CDR3 loop: CASFSGWVTEAFF. CDR3 nucleotide sequence: TGTGCCAGCTTTAGTGGGTGGGTGACTGAAGCTTTCTTT.